This passage covers 15 T cell receptor beta chains from one sample sequenced in a study of shared clonotypes between healthy human individuals. The repertoire was sequenced with immunoSEQ multiplex PCR; TCRdb's copy has only in-frame clones and lacks some. The data show 1.4 million or so clones, approximately 98.5% seen once. Specimen: naive CD4+ T cells sorted from blood. Regarding subset: CD45RA+ positively selected. These TCRs come from a young man in good health.

The chain joins TRBV5-5 to TRBJ2-7; 10 bases map to TRBD2. The CDR3 covers 14 residues. Germline V CDR1 and CDR2: SGHKS, YYEKEE (reference sequence). The trim removed 5 bases at V and 2 bases at J, leaving 4 bases unmatched. The DNA for the CDR3 is TGTGCCAGCAGTACCGGGACTAGCGCCTACGAGCAGTACTTC. This sequence encodes CASSTGTSAYEQYF.

The rearrangement uses TRBV5-1 and TRBJ2-2; 11 bases map to TRBD2. CDR1 and CDR2 from the germline V gene are SGHRS and YFSETQ. CDR3 size: 16 residues. Trimming removed 3 bases from V and 2 bases from J; junction bases left unmatched: 3. DNA for the CDR3: TGCGCCAGCAGCTCGCTAGCGGGAGGCAACACCGGGGAGCTGTTTTTT. Its protein product is CASSSLAGGNTGELFF.

This chain uses TRBV18 with TRBJ2-7, with 11 bases aligning to TRBD2. Trimming at V came to 6 bases and at J to 2 bases, leaving 6 bases not matched to a gene. The CDR3 extends over 15 amino acids. In germline, CDR1 is KGHSH, CDR2 LQKENI. CDR3 DNA: TGTGCCAGCTCGCCTATAGCGGGAGGGCCCTACGAGCAGTACTTC. This codes for CASSPIAGGPYEQYF.

The chain carries TRBV20-1 and TRBJ2-3; 8 bases align to TRBD1. CDR3 size: 11 residues. V shed 6 bases and J 9 bases; nucleotides not matched to a gene: 5. Germline CDR1 and CDR2: DFQATT and SNEGSKA (reference sequence). The CDR3 DNA sequence: TGCAGTGCCGAACACAGGGGGACGCAGTATTTT. This gives the protein CSAEHRGTQYF.

The gene calls are TRBV29-1 and TRBJ2-2; 7 nucleotides agree with TRBD2. The CDR3 runs 14 residues. Germline CDR1 and CDR2: SQVTM and ANQGSEA. Trimming removed 5 bases from V and 3 bases from J; junction bases left unmatched: 6. Here the CDR3 DNA reads TGCAGCGTTTATACTAGCGTGTACACCGGGGAGCTGTTTTTT. The encoded protein is CSVYTSVYTGELFF.

This chain uses TRBV5-4 with TRBJ1-1, with D maybe TRBD1 (6 bases). CDR1 is SGHNT and CDR2 is YYREEE in the germline V gene (reference sequence). The CDR3 length is 14 residues. Trimming took 4 bases from V and 3 from J, leaving 13 bases between them. Written as DNA, the CDR3 is TGTGCCAGCAGCAAGGACAGAAGCGACACTGAAGCTTTCTTT. It is translated as CASSKDRSDTEAFF. Supplemented by reference TRBV5-4 and TRBJ1-1, the full variable domain reads ETGVTQSPTHLIKTRGQQVTLRCSSQSGHNTVSWYQQALGQGPQFIFQYYREEENGRGNFPPRFSGLQFPNYSSELNVNALELDDSALYLCASSKDRSDTEAFFGQGTRLTVV.

The CDR3 sequence is CASSLVRGYGYTF. CDR3 nucleotides: TGTGCCAGCAGCTTGGTGAGGGGGTATGGCTACACCTTC. J is TRBJ1-2 and V is TRBV5-6; TRBD1 is a possible D gene (6 bases). Germline V lookup: CDR1 SGHDT, CDR2 YYEEEE. The V and J ends lost 0 bases and 5 bases respectively, with 8 bases between them. The length of the CDR3 is 13 residues.

The chain's CDR3 is CASSLVGLAASSYNEQFF. The CDR3 DNA is TGTGCCAGCAGCTTAGTCGGGCTAGCGGCTAGCTCCTACAATGAGCAGTTCTTC. The V and J genes are TRBV7-6 and TRBJ2-1; 7 bases are a match to TRBD2. The CDR3 loop spans 18 amino acids. Trimming removed 1 base from V and 0 bases from J; junction bases left unmatched: 9. The V gene's germline CDR1 is SGHVS and CDR2 FNYEAQ.

With respect to this clone: The same CDR3 is also encoded by other DNA sequences in this sample. V usage is TRBV5-1 and J usage is TRBJ2-3, with D unresolved. This CDR3 has 14 residues. The germline V gene encodes CDR1 SGHRS and CDR2 YFSETQ. Trimming took off 3 bases at V and 2 bases at J, with 10 bases between the two ends. The CDR3: CASSSLASTDTQYF. For the CDR3, the DNA is TGCGCCAGCAGCTCCCTGGCTTCCACAGATACGCAGTATTTT.

The V gene is TRBV18, the J gene TRBJ2-3; 12 bases align to TRBD2. J was trimmed by 4 bases and V by 0 bases; bases with no gene match: 5. This CDR3 region has 17 residues. Germline CDR1 reads KGHSH; CDR2 reads LQKENI. The CDR3 DNA sequence: TGTGCCAGCTCACCACCGTCTAGCGGGAGGGCCCCAGATACGCAGTATTTT. This translates into CASSPPSSGRAPDTQYF.

This rearrangement joins TRBV6-1 to TRBJ2-1; 9 bases map to TRBD1. The trim removed 8 bases at V and 8 bases at J, leaving 13 bases unmatched. Germline CDR1 reads MNHNS; CDR2 reads SASEGT. CDR3 length: 15 amino acids. This chain's CDR3 is CASGPPGQGRYEQFF. The CDR3 DNA follows: TGTGCCAGCGGCCCTCCGGGACAGGGCCGGTATGAGCAGTTCTTC.

The chain uses TRBV11-3 and TRBJ2-1; maybe TRBD2 (5 bases). V lost 5 bases to trimming and J lost 10 bases, with 12 bases between them. The length of the CDR3 is 12 residues. CDR1 and CDR2 (germline): SGHNT, YENEEA. The CDR3 sequence: CASSAPGNEQFF. Written as DNA, the CDR3 is TGTGCCAGCAGCGCCCCGGGAAACGAGCAGTTCTTC.

This clone was observed once. The chain uses TRBV11-1 and TRBJ2-7, with TRBD2 matching over 7 bases. Trimming took 3 bases from V and 4 from J; bases not matched to a gene: 9. The germline gives CDR1 SGHAT, CDR2 FQDESV (reference sequence). This CDR3 region has 15 residues. CDR3 protein: CASSFAGGGIYEQYF. CDR3 nucleotides: TGTGCCAGCAGCTTTGCTGGCGGGGGTATTTACGAGCAGTACTTC.

The chain uses TRBV15 and TRBJ2-1; TRBD2 agrees at 7 bases. V gave up 2 bases and J gave up 4 bases; unmatched junction bases: 8. There are 16 residues in the CDR3. CDR1 is LNHNV, CDR2 YYDKDF, per germline (reference sequence). CDR3 loop: CATSRNRGGSYNEQFF. The CDR3 region has the DNA TGTGCCACCAGCAGAAATCGTGGCGGGAGTTACAATGAGCAGTTCTTC.

J is TRBJ2-2 and V is TRBV2, with D uncertain. Germline values: CDR1 SNHLY, CDR2 FYNNEI. Trimming left V 3 bases short and J 3 bases short, with 14 bases between. The CDR3 is 16 residues long. The CDR3 DNA is TGTGCCAGCAGTGAGGACCTTACCTTATACACCGGGGAGCTGTTTTTT. Its translation is CASSEDLTLYTGELFF.